This is a list of T cell receptor beta chains from one sample in a study of PD-1 blockade in classical Hodgkin lymphoma. Assay used: immunoSEQ multiplex PCR; TCRdb lists only in-frame clones, some missing. This sample carries 50,000 or so clones, about 89% of them seen once, and the ten largest clones take approximately 7%. This sample comprised peripheral blood mononuclear cells (PBMCs), obtained before the fourth cycle of nivolumab. These receptors originate from a human donor with classical Hodgkin lymphoma. Each CDR3 is given with its conserved first and last residue. D genes are given only for firm matches. A row's size may be missing; if present it is once, few, many or a size class.

D: -
J: TRBJ2-7
V: TRBV28
size: -
DNA: TGTGCCAGCAGTTTGTACTCCTACGAGCAGTACTTC
CDR3: CASSLYSYEQYF

D: TRBD2
J: TRBJ2-1
V: TRBV28
size: -
DNA: TGTGCCAGCAGTTCATGGACTAGCGGGAGGGCTAGCGATGAGCAGTTCTTC
CDR3: CASSSWTSGRASDEQFF

D: -
J: TRBJ1-3
V: TRBV18
size: -
DNA: TGTGCCAGCTCACCCCGCCCCGGGGACACCATATATTTT
CDR3: CASSPRPGDTIYF

D: -
J: TRBJ2-5
V: TRBV6-5
size: once
DNA: TGTGCCAGCGGTACAGGGCTGGAGACCCAGTACTTC
CDR3: CASGTGLETQYF

D: -
J: TRBJ2-5
V: TRBV11-2
size: -
DNA: TGTGCCAGCGATTTGGCGGGGCGGGAGACCCAGTACTTC
CDR3: CASDLAGRETQYF

D: -
J: TRBJ2-7
V: TRBV6-5
size: -
DNA: TGTGCCAGCAGTACGACAGGGGAGGGCTCCTACGAGCAGTACTTC
CDR3: CASSTTGEGSYEQYF

D: TRBD1
J: TRBJ1-2
V: TRBV13
size: -
DNA: TGTGCCAGCAGCTTAGCCGGGACAGGGGGGGCCTACACCTTC
CDR3: CASSLAGTGGAYTF

D: TRBD2
J: TRBJ2-3
V: TRBV4-1
size: -
DNA: TGCGCCAGCAGCCAAGTAAGCGGGAGCCCAGATACGCAGTATTTT
CDR3: CASSQVSGSPDTQYF

D: -
J: TRBJ1-2
V: TRBV6-4
size: -
DNA: TGTGCCACTTCCCCAGACTCCTGGGGCTATGGCTACACCTTC
CDR3: CATSPDSWGYGYTF

D: TRBD2
J: TRBJ2-3
V: TRBV6-5
size: -
DNA: TGTGCCAGCAGTTACTCTACTAGCGCATCAGATACGCAGTATTTT
CDR3: CASSYSTSASDTQYF

D: -
J: TRBJ1-1
V: TRBV25-1
size: -
DNA: TGTGCCAGCAGGGCAGGGTCGGTGCACACTGAAGCTTTCTTT
CDR3: CASRAGSVHTEAFF

D: TRBD2
J: TRBJ2-2
V: TRBV19
size: -
DNA: TGTGCCAGTAGTATTTTAGTCGGGACTAGCCTCGCCGGGGAGCTGTTTTTT
CDR3: CASSILVGTSLAGELFF

D: -
J: TRBJ1-2
V: TRBV29-1
size: -
DNA: TGCAGCGTCTACACAGGGTTGGTCTATGGCTACACCTTC
CDR3: CSVYTGLVYGYTF

D: TRBD2
J: TRBJ2-1
V: TRBV7-8
size: -
DNA: TGTGCCAGCAGCTCTACTAGCGGGGGATACAATGAGCAGTTCTTC
CDR3: CASSSTSGGYNEQFF

D: -
J: TRBJ2-5
V: TRBV5-6
size: -
DNA: TGTGCCAGCAGCTTGAGGGAGACCCAGTACTTC
CDR3: CASSLRETQYF

D: -
J: TRBJ2-3
V: TRBV6-1
size: -
DNA: TGTGCCAGCAGTGTGCAGGAAAGTCGCACAGATACGCAGTATTTT
CDR3: CASSVQESRTDTQYF

D: -
J: TRBJ1-6
V: TRBV6-1
size: -
DNA: TGTGCCAGCAGTGACGCTTTATTTAATTCACCCCTCCACTTT
CDR3: CASSDALFNSPLHF

D: -
J: TRBJ1-1
V: TRBV7-8
size: -
DNA: TGTGCCAGCAGCTTAGTAGGGGATGGGCCAGGAAACACTGAAGCTTTCTTT
CDR3: CASSLVGDGPGNTEAFF

D: -
J: TRBJ1-2
V: TRBV7-3
size: -
DNA: TGTGCCAGCAGCTTAAGTCAGGGGAATGGCTACACCTTC
CDR3: CASSLSQGNGYTF

D: -
J: TRBJ2-3
V: TRBV29-1
size: -
DNA: TGCAGCGTTGATGTTGGGGGGAATACGCAGTATTTT
CDR3: CSVDVGGNTQYF

D: TRBD1
J: TRBJ1-4
V: TRBV27
size: -
DNA: TGTGCCAGCAGTTTATATGGACAGGGCGGGAGACTGTTTTTT
CDR3: CASSLYGQGGRLFF

D: -
J: TRBJ2-2
V: TRBV19
size: -
DNA: TGTGCCAGTAGTACCGGCGACTTAATCCTAACCGGGGAGCTGTTTTTT
CDR3: CASSTGDLILTGELFF

D: -
J: TRBJ1-2
V: TRBV7-9
size: -
DNA: TGTGCCAGCAGCCTAACCCCGAGGACAGCGAACTATGGCTACACCTTC
CDR3: CASSLTPRTANYGYTF

D: -
J: TRBJ2-5
V: TRBV5-1
size: -
DNA: TGCGCCAGCAGCTTAGGAGGAGGGGGGGAGACCCAGTACTTC
CDR3: CASSLGGGGETQYF

D: -
J: TRBJ1-1
V: TRBV5-1
size: -
DNA: TGCGCCAGCAGCTCGGCGGGAGGGGGCACTGAAGCTTTCTTT
CDR3: CASSSAGGGTEAFF

D: TRBD2
J: TRBJ2-7
V: TRBV9
size: -
DNA: TGTGCCAGCAGCGCCCATAGCGGGGGGACGAGCGAGCAGTACTTC
CDR3: CASSAHSGGTSEQYF

D: -
J: TRBJ2-3
V: TRBV5-1
size: -
DNA: TGCGCCAGCAGCTTGGGTCCGGGGGCAGATACGCAGTATTTT
CDR3: CASSLGPGADTQYF

D: -
J: TRBJ2-1
V: TRBV10-1
size: -
DNA: TGCGCCAGCAGTGAGTCGACGGGTGAGCAGTTCTTC
CDR3: CASSESTGEQFF

D: -
J: TRBJ2-1
V: TRBV4-1
size: -
DNA: TGCGCCAGCAGCCAAGATCAGTCCTACAATGAGCAGTTCTTC
CDR3: CASSQDQSYNEQFF

D: -
J: TRBJ2-1
V: TRBV2
size: -
DNA: TGTGCCAGCAGTGACACTTACAATGAGCAGTTCTTC
CDR3: CASSDTYNEQFF

D: TRBD2
J: TRBJ2-7
V: TRBV10-3
size: -
DNA: TGTGCCATCAGTAGGTGGCGGGAGACCCAGGGAGACGAGCAGTACTTC
CDR3: CAISRWRETQGDEQYF

D: TRBD1
J: TRBJ2-1
V: TRBV5-4
size: -
DNA: TGTGCCAGCAGCGTACGGACAGGGACCTACAATGAGCAGTTCTTC
CDR3: CASSVRTGTYNEQFF

D: -
J: TRBJ1-2
V: TRBV6-5
size: -
DNA: TGTGCCAGCAGTTACGTCCGGCGGTATGGCTACACCTTC
CDR3: CASSYVRRYGYTF

D: -
J: TRBJ1-1
V: TRBV19
size: -
DNA: TGTGCCAGTAGTACGATGACAGGTAGGAACACTGAAGCTTTCTTT
CDR3: CASSTMTGRNTEAFF

D: TRBD1
J: TRBJ1-5
V: TRBV9
size: -
DNA: TGTGCCAGCAGCGTAGGGGACAGGGATCAGCCCCAGCATTTT
CDR3: CASSVGDRDQPQHF

D: -
J: TRBJ1-2
V: TRBV27
size: -
DNA: TGTGCCAGCAGTTTATCCCCCCCAGGGAATGGCTACACCTTC
CDR3: CASSLSPPGNGYTF

D: -
J: TRBJ1-4
V: TRBV5-1
size: -
DNA: TGCGCCAGCAGCTTGACCGGGAGATCGACCGGAGAAAAACTGTTTTTT
CDR3: CASSLTGRSTGEKLFF

D: -
J: TRBJ2-7
V: TRBV2
size: -
DNA: TGTGCCAGCACCGGGACGTTTAGCTCCTACGAGCAGTACTTC
CDR3: CASTGTFSSYEQYF

D: -
J: TRBJ2-6
V: TRBV28
size: -
DNA: TGTGCCTCTCTAGGGGGGGCCAACGTCCTGACTTTC
CDR3: CASLGGANVLTF

D: TRBD2
J: TRBJ2-7
V: TRBV7-2
size: -
DNA: TGTGCCAGCAGTACTAGCGGGGGCTTCTACGAGCAGTACTTC
CDR3: CASSTSGGFYEQYF

D: -
J: TRBJ1-2
V: TRBV10-3
size: -
DNA: TGTGCCTCGCGCCGGGGCCCGAACTATGGCTACACCTTC
CDR3: CASRRGPNYGYTF

D: -
J: TRBJ1-1
V: TRBV5-1
size: -
DNA: TGCGCCAGCAGCGAGACAAGGAACACTGAAGCTTTCTTT
CDR3: CASSETRNTEAFF

D: TRBD2
J: TRBJ2-7
V: TRBV13
size: -
DNA: TGTGCCAGCAGCTTAGTTACTAGCGGGTACTACGAGCAGTACTTC
CDR3: CASSLVTSGYYEQYF

D: -
J: TRBJ1-5
V: TRBV19
size: few
DNA: TGTGCCAGTATGGTGGGGAAGTGGGGCAATCAGCCCCAGCATTTT
CDR3: CASMVGKWGNQPQHF

D: -
J: TRBJ2-2
V: TRBV9
size: -
DNA: TGTGCCAGCAGCGTATTGGGGGATGGTACCGGGGAGCTGTTTTTT
CDR3: CASSVLGDGTGELFF

D: TRBD2
J: TRBJ2-7
V: TRBV5-1
size: once
DNA: TGCGCCAGCAGCTTGGAGACTAGCGGGGCCCGGAGCTCCTACGAGCAGTACTTC
CDR3: CASSLETSGARSSYEQYF

D: TRBD2
J: TRBJ2-4
V: TRBV28
size: -
DNA: TGTGCCAGCAGTTCACTACTAGCGGGAAGTTTGGGGAACATTCAGTACTTC
CDR3: CASSSLLAGSLGNIQYF

D: -
J: TRBJ1-4
V: TRBV11-3
size: -
DNA: TGTGCCAGCAGTTATTTCGACAGGACGTCTAATGAAAAACTGTTTTTT
CDR3: CASSYFDRTSNEKLFF